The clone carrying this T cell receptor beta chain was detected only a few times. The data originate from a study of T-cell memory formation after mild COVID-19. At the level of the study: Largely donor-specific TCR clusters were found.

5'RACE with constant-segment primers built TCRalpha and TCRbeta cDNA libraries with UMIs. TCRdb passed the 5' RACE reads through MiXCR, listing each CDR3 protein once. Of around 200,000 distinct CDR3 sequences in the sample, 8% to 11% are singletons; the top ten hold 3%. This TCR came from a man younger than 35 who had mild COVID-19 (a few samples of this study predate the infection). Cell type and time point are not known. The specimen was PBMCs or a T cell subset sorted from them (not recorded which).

CDR3 sequence (DNA): TGTGCCAGCAGCCCCAGGGGGGGAAACAATCAGCCCCAGCATTTT. This sequence encodes CASSPRGGNNQPQHF. The chain links TRBV3-1 to TRBJ1-5, with 7 bases fitting TRBD1. V shed 4 bases, J shed 3 bases, and the junction held 6 bases outside the gene matches. CDR1 is LGHDT and CDR2 is YNNKEL in the germline V gene (reference sequence). The CDR3 loop spans 15 amino acids.